This T cell receptor beta chain was sequenced during a study of Ad26.COV2.S vaccination and SARS-CoV-2 variants. Study information: Donor was one of the participants in the Ad26.COV2.S arm of the COV1001 trial. Ad26.COV2.S given intramuscularly, once or twice 56 days apart.

The V and J ends lost 3 bases and 8 bases, in that order; junction bases with no gene match: 13. The CDR3 sequence is 15 residues long. In germline, CDR1 is SGHKS, CDR2 YYEKEE (reference sequence). Study observations and caveats: Total T cell responses, in the TCR breadth and depth analyses, may have been underestimated. Vaccine and placebo recipients had comparable breadth of non-spike TCRs.

Treatment given: 15 to 20 received Ad26.COV2.S at low or high dose, single or two shots; five or six received placebo; per-sample allocation not given. Following the first vaccine or placebo injection, samples were taken on day 63. Data came from immunoSEQ multiplex PCR; TCRdb stores just in-frame clones and leaves some out. Altogether 300,000 to 350,000 clones are present, almost 90% being singletons, with the ten largest covering about 5%. In the case of this clone: As yet, its antigen is unknown.

The rearrangement uses TRBV5-5 and TRBJ1-2; 7 positions match TRBD1. The source is a person between 18 and 60 years old who received the Ad26.COV2.S COVID-19 vaccine or a placebo. The specimen comprised peripheral blood, sampled in a trial of Ad26.COV2.S vaccine versus placebo. CDR3 loop: CASSSLITGAGGYTF. CDR3 nucleotides: TGTGCCAGCAGCTCACTTATTACAGGGGCCGGAGGCTACACCTTC.